Described below is a single TCR beta chain sequence and its context. Produced via immunoSEQ multiplex PCR; TCRdb's table is partial and in-frame only. This sample has about 140,000 clones; 75% to 90% occur once, and the top ten carry approximately 2.8%. The data derive from a study of blood T cell repertoires in COVID-19. Germline lookup yields CDR1 LGHDT and CDR2 YNNKEL (reference sequence). Trimming shortened V by 6 bases and J by 9 bases, and 12 bases separated the two germline ends. CDR3 length: 12 amino acids. This TCR derives from a woman aged 55 to 70 with active COVID-19. The material sequenced was peripheral blood. The chain joins TRBV3-1 (or the pseudogene TRBV3-2) to TRBJ2-1; possible D gene TRBD1, 6 bases. CDR3 nucleotides: TGTGCCAGCAGAGAAACAGGGCGTGAGCAGTTCTTC. This gives the protein CASRETGREQFF.